This T cell receptor beta chain was recovered during a study of regulatory T cells in long-lasting Graves disease. Study overall: A definition of persistent Graves' disease required over 5 years of antithyroid drugs plus positive TSH receptor antibodies.

Time point specified: persistent/refractory GD, antithyroid drugs over 5 years with positive TRAb. There was RNA extracted from PBMCs, and the TCR library was made from it. A note on this clonotype: Its antigen remains unidentified.

General study points: Persistent Graves' disease cases displayed lower TCR diversity than newly diagnosed ones.

Arm-PCR with iRepertoire HTBI primers amplified the CDR3 regions for these TCR beta libraries. From the multiplex PCR reads, TCRdb called clonotypes with MiXCR, one entry per CDR3 protein. In the table there are around 400,000 distinct CDR3 sequences, approximately 25% of which are singletons. The source is a middle-aged woman with Graves disease. The starting material was peripheral blood mononuclear cells (PBMCs), obtained when the disease was refractory, from a patient treated with antithyroid drugs.

The CDR3 nucleotides are TGTGCCAGCTCAGGATTTACTCTATCCGTCTCGTATAGCAATCAGCCCCAGCATTTT. It encodes CASSGFTLSVSYSNQPQHF. The V gene is TRBV6-1, the J gene TRBJ1-5; D not certain. The germline gives CDR1 MNHNS, CDR2 SASEGT. The CDR3 is 19 residues long. V lost 8 bases and J lost 0, with 26 bases in between.